This T cell receptor (beta chain) was observed in a study of naive and memory T cell subsets. Whole-study results and caveats: RNA-based TCR counts may shift with T cell activation and differentiation. Naive repertoires, especially CD8, held a few larger clonotypes, possibly memory cells re-expressing CD45RA. TCR abundance followed a power law differing between naive and memory subsets.

On this clonotype: Antigen: not known.

Germline-derived CDR1 and CDR2 are SGHNT and YYREEE (reference sequence). Trimming shortened V by 4 bases and J by 7 bases, and 18 bases separated the two germline ends. This CDR3 is 14 amino acids long. The beta constant-region primer was an equimolar mix of two oligonucleotides covering TRBC1 and TRBC2. Nested alpha and beta constant-region primers with the SP2 primer drove four PCR rounds on ligated cDNA. One entry per CDR3 protein results from TCRdb running MiXCR on the UMI-ligation and nested PCR reads. The table includes some 82,000 distinct CDR3 sequences, about 11% detected once. The chain recombines TRBV5-4 with TRBJ2-7, with D uncertain. The sample consisted of naive CD4+ T cells from blood. The origin of this receptor is a human donor in good health. This CDR3 reads CASSREFDVVEQYF. The CDR3 nucleotides read TGTGCCAGCAGCCGCGAATTTGACGTTGTTGAGCAGTACTTC.